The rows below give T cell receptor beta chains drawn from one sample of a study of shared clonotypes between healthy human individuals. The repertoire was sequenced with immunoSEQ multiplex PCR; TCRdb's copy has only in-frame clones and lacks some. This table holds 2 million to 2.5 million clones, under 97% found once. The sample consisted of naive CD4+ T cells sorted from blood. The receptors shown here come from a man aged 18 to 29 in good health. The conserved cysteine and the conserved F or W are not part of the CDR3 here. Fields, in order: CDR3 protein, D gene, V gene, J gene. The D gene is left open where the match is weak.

cdr3_aa: ASSTSGGAGDTQY
d_call: TRBD2
v_call: TRBV5-1
j_call: TRBJ2-3

cdr3_aa: SPTVYQETQY
d_call: .
v_call: TRBV29-1
j_call: TRBJ2-5

cdr3_aa: ASGTSWNTEAF
d_call: .
v_call: TRBV6-1
j_call: TRBJ1-1

cdr3_aa: ASSSILGGSYNEQF
d_call: .
v_call: TRBV5-1
j_call: TRBJ2-1

cdr3_aa: ASSLAGGYEQY
d_call: TRBD2
v_call: TRBV6-1
j_call: TRBJ2-7

cdr3_aa: ASTGTGSRPQH
d_call: TRBD1
v_call: TRBV28
j_call: TRBJ1-5

cdr3_aa: ASSATPAYEQY
d_call: .
v_call: TRBV2
j_call: TRBJ2-7

cdr3_aa: AWSRPYEQY
d_call: .
v_call: TRBV30
j_call: TRBJ2-7

cdr3_aa: ASSLDLTVPYEQY
d_call: .
v_call: TRBV11-2
j_call: TRBJ2-7

cdr3_aa: ASSLDLGPQPQH
d_call: .
v_call: TRBV7-2
j_call: TRBJ1-5

cdr3_aa: ASSLGVTGANVLT
d_call: .
v_call: TRBV11-2
j_call: TRBJ2-6

cdr3_aa: ASSKGFSNQPQH
d_call: .
v_call: TRBV19
j_call: TRBJ1-5

cdr3_aa: AITSGHTDTQY
d_call: TRBD2
v_call: TRBV10-3
j_call: TRBJ2-3

cdr3_aa: ASSIFRDTGTGELF
d_call: .
v_call: TRBV19
j_call: TRBJ2-2

cdr3_aa: ASSYRSAEGAQH
d_call: .
v_call: TRBV6-5
j_call: TRBJ1-5

cdr3_aa: ASRPGQGGGELF
d_call: TRBD1
v_call: TRBV7-3
j_call: TRBJ2-2

cdr3_aa: ASSLSGTSNEKLF
d_call: .
v_call: TRBV25-1
j_call: TRBJ1-4

cdr3_aa: AISRGYTDTQY
d_call: .
v_call: TRBV5-4
j_call: TRBJ2-3

cdr3_aa: ATTGLTAKRELGTDTQY
d_call: .
v_call: TRBV10-3
j_call: TRBJ2-3

cdr3_aa: ASSPTEGVGGSSYEQY
d_call: .
v_call: TRBV18
j_call: TRBJ2-7

cdr3_aa: ASSLVSLAGGNTGELF
d_call: TRBD2
v_call: TRBV7-2
j_call: TRBJ2-2

cdr3_aa: ASSFRLAGAGEQF
d_call: TRBD2
v_call: TRBV27
j_call: TRBJ2-1

cdr3_aa: ASSPLDPRDYGYT
d_call: .
v_call: TRBV19
j_call: TRBJ1-2

cdr3_aa: ASSLGTGGFST
d_call: TRBD1
v_call: TRBV5-4
j_call: TRBJ1-2

cdr3_aa: ASSLEGTAGTDTQY
d_call: .
v_call: TRBV7-2
j_call: TRBJ2-3

cdr3_aa: SVGVLIWGYT
d_call: .
v_call: TRBV29-1
j_call: TRBJ1-2

cdr3_aa: ASSLEPSAVGYT
d_call: .
v_call: TRBV5-6
j_call: TRBJ1-2

cdr3_aa: ASSGGMRGGSYNEQF
d_call: TRBD2
v_call: TRBV10-1
j_call: TRBJ2-1

cdr3_aa: ASSLGDRGRKATNEKLF
d_call: TRBD1
v_call: TRBV5-1
j_call: TRBJ1-4

cdr3_aa: ASSVQDSGNTIY
d_call: .
v_call: TRBV9
j_call: TRBJ1-3

cdr3_aa: ASSLAGKGYEQY
d_call: .
v_call: TRBV27
j_call: TRBJ2-7

cdr3_aa: ASSLTASFNYGYT
d_call: .
v_call: TRBV5-1
j_call: TRBJ1-2

cdr3_aa: ASSPVATEATDTQY
d_call: .
v_call: TRBV5-1
j_call: TRBJ2-3

cdr3_aa: ASSRRQGPPDTQY
d_call: .
v_call: TRBV18
j_call: TRBJ2-3

cdr3_aa: ASSDQGRTGTDTQY
d_call: TRBD1
v_call: TRBV10-1
j_call: TRBJ2-3

cdr3_aa: ASNPLGASSGNTIY
d_call: .
v_call: TRBV19
j_call: TRBJ1-3

cdr3_aa: ASSRAAATYEQY
d_call: .
v_call: TRBV6-5
j_call: TRBJ2-7

cdr3_aa: ASSPTGTDTQY
d_call: .
v_call: TRBV2
j_call: TRBJ2-3

cdr3_aa: ASSLLSGGSRYNEQF
d_call: TRBD2
v_call: TRBV27
j_call: TRBJ2-1

cdr3_aa: AISDYSQGMGNTEAF
d_call: TRBD1
v_call: TRBV10-3
j_call: TRBJ1-1

cdr3_aa: ASSSGRWTEAF
d_call: .
v_call: TRBV28
j_call: TRBJ1-1

cdr3_aa: SVSDRETQY
d_call: TRBD1
v_call: TRBV20-1
j_call: TRBJ2-5

cdr3_aa: ASRLGQFNSPLH
d_call: .
v_call: TRBV14
j_call: TRBJ1-6

cdr3_aa: ASSLVTARGNTEAF
d_call: .
v_call: TRBV5-1
j_call: TRBJ1-1

cdr3_aa: ASSVTGRRTEAF
d_call: .
v_call: TRBV27
j_call: TRBJ1-1

cdr3_aa: ASSLETDGYT
d_call: .
v_call: TRBV7-9
j_call: TRBJ1-2

cdr3_aa: ASSLVAGINEKLF
d_call: .
v_call: TRBV5-1
j_call: TRBJ1-4

cdr3_aa: SAEQGPREKLF
d_call: TRBD1
v_call: TRBV29-1
j_call: TRBJ1-4

cdr3_aa: ASSPSGNTIY
d_call: .
v_call: TRBV7-9
j_call: TRBJ1-3

cdr3_aa: ASRASYYNSPLH
d_call: .
v_call: TRBV6-5
j_call: TRBJ1-6

cdr3_aa: ASSLQGLNTQY
d_call: .
v_call: TRBV7-8
j_call: TRBJ2-3

cdr3_aa: AWKGTGWRELF
d_call: TRBD1
v_call: TRBV30
j_call: TRBJ2-2

cdr3_aa: ASSTTGVNQPQH
d_call: .
v_call: TRBV19
j_call: TRBJ1-5

cdr3_aa: ASSLTGHSTDTQY
d_call: .
v_call: TRBV5-1
j_call: TRBJ2-3

cdr3_aa: SVDGASSYNEQF
d_call: .
v_call: TRBV29-1
j_call: TRBJ2-1